This entry describes one TCR beta chain. Its antigen is unknown. Unique molecular identifiers were in the cDNA, with template-switch universal primer binding. TCRdb fed the 5' RACE reads into MiXCR, producing one record per CDR3 protein. The table has 1.5 million to 2 million distinct CDR3 sequences, about 30% seen once; the top ten hold 0.25% to 0.3%. With 0 bases clipped from V and 9 bases from J, the junction kept 8 bases outside the gene matches. CDR1 and CDR2 (germline): SGDLS, YYNGEE. The CDR3 has 15 amino acids. The source of the sample is a study of identical twins. Findings of the study overall: A cross-sectional statistical analysis, not follow-up of the same donors, supported the conclusions. Fewer insertions characterized abundant cord blood beta clonotypes, whereas memory repertoires showed none.

The specimen sequenced was cord blood. This sequence originates from a newborn girl in good health. The rearrangement uses TRBV9 and TRBJ2-1; 8 bases align to TRBD2. The CDR3 is CASSVDSGEGREQFF. The DNA for the CDR3 is TGTGCCAGCAGCGTAGATAGCGGGGAGGGTCGTGAGCAGTTCTTC.